This TCR beta chain was captured by sequencing in a study of CD8 T cells in Susac syndrome. With respect to this clonotype: Its target is unknown.

Per germline, CDR1 KGHSH and CDR2 LQKENI. V lost 3 bases, J lost 4 bases, and 18 bases lay in between. This CDR3 is 16 amino acids long. It was with random hexamers that 0.5 to 1 ug RNA was reverse transcribed. In TCRdb, the immunoSEQ multiplex PCR reads were re-called with MiXCR into one record per CDR3 protein. The table records 200,000 to 250,000 distinct CDR3 sequences, over 90% of them present only once. Study-wide findings and caveats: Where Susac syndrome CD4+ T cell repertoires were concerned, no clonal expansion was evident.

V usage is TRBV18 and J usage is TRBJ1-1, with unresolved D. The sequencing sample was made of CD4+ T cells from PBMCs. The TCR was taken from a human donor with Susac syndrome. The DNA for the CDR3 is TGTGCCAGCTCACCCTCCTCCGACGGATTAAGCACTGAAGCTTTCTTT. It yields the protein CASSPSSDGLSTEAFF. The full variable domain, its missing parts supplied by reference TRBV18 and TRBJ1-1, is NAGVMQNPRHLVRRRGQEARLRCSPMKGHSHVYWYRQLPEEGLKFMVYLQKENIIDESGMPKERFSAEFPKEGPSILRIQQVVRGDSAAYFCASSPSSDGLSTEAFFGQGTRLTVV.